Sequencing of this T cell receptor (beta chain) was carried out in a study of shared clonotypes between healthy human individuals. Whole-study results and caveats: Sorted-subset samples were not fully sequenced, rarefaction indicated.

A word on this clone: Its antigen is undetermined.

Unmatched junction bases numbered 5, after V lost 4 bases and J lost 7 bases. The CDR3 extends over 15 amino acids. Germline-derived CDR1 and CDR2 are LNHDA and SQIVND (reference sequence). Samples underwent the assay at deep level. Profiling relied on immunoSEQ multiplex PCR, and the TCRdb table lists in-frame clones only, not all of them. The repertoire holds some 200,000 clones, with 65% as singletons. This receptor was obtained from a man in his thirties or forties in good health. The specimen sequenced was memory CD4+ T cells sorted from blood. Specified subset: CD45RA-negative fraction. The rearrangement links TRBV19 to TRBJ2-1; 12 bases map to TRBD2. The CDR3 region is CASSTTSGRQNEQFF. CDR3 coding DNA: TGTGCCAGTAGTACGACTAGCGGGAGACAGAATGAGCAGTTCTTC.